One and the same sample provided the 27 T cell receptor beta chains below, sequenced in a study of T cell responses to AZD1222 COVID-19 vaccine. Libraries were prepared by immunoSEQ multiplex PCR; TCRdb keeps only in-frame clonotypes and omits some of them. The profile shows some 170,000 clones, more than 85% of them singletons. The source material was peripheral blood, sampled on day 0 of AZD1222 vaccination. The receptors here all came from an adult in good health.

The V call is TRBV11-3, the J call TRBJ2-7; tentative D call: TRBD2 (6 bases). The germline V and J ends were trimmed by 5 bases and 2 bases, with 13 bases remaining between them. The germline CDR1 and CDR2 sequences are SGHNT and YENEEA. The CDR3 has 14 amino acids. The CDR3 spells CASSPPGLTYEQYF. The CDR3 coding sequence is TGTGCCAGCAGCCCTCCGGGACTGACCTACGAGCAGTACTTC.

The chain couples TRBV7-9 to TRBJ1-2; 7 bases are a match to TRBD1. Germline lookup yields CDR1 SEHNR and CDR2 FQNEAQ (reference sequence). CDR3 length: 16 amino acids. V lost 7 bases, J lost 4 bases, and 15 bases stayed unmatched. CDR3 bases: TGTGCCAGCACGCAGGGGGTACCGCCGTCTAGCTATGGCTACACCTTC. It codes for CASTQGVPPSSYGYTF.

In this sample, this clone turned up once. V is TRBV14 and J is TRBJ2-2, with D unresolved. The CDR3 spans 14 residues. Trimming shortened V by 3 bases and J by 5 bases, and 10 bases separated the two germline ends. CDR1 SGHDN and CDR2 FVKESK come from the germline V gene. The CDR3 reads CASSQGFQTGELFF. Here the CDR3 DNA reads TGTGCCAGCAGCCAGGGTTTCCAGACCGGGGAGCTGTTTTTT.

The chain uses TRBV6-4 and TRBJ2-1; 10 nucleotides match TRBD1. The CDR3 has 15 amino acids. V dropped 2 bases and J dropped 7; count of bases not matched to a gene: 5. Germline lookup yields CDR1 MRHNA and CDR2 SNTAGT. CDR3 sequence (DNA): TGTGCCAGCAGTGACCCCGGGACAGGGGCGAATGAGCAGTTCTTC. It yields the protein CASSDPGTGANEQFF.

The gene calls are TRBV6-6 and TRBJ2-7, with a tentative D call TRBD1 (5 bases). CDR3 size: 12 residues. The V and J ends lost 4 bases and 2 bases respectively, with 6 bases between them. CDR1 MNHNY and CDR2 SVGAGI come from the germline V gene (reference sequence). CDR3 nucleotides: TGTGCCAGCAGTTCAGGGACCTACGAGCAGTACTTC. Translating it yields CASSSGTYEQYF.

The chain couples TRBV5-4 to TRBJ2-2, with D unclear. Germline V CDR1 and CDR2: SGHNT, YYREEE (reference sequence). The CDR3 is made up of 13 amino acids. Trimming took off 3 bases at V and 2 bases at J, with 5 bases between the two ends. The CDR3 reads CASSSQNTGELFF. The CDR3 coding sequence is TGTGCCAGCAGCTCGCAAAACACCGGGGAGCTGTTTTTT.

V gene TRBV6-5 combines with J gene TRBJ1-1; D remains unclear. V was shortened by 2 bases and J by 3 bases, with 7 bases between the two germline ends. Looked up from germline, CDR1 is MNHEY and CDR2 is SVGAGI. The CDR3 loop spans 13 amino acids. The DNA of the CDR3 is TGTGCCAGCAGTTACACCGAGGACACTGAAGCTTTCTTT. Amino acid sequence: CASSYTEDTEAFF.

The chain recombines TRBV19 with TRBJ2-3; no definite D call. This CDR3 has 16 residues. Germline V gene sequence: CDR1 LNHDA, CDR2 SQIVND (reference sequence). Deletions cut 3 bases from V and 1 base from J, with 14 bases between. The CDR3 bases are TGTGCCAGTAGTATTTTGCCCGGGCTGGGCACAGATACGCAGTATTTT. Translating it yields CASSILPGLGTDTQYF.

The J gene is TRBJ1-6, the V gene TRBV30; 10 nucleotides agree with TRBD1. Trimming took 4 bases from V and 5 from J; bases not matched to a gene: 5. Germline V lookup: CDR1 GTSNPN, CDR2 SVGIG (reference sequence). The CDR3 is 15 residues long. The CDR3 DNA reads TGTGCCTGGATAGCCGGACAGGGGGATAATTCACCCCTCCACTTT. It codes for CAWIAGQGDNSPLHF.

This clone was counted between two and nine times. The CDR3 sequence is CASGWALGQPQHF. DNA of the CDR3: TGTGCTAGTGGCTGGGCTCTTGGTCAGCCCCAGCATTTT. J is TRBJ1-5 and V is TRBV12-5, with no clear D. The CDR3 runs to 13 residues. With 6 bases removed from V and 6 bases from J, the gap between germline ends came to 12 bases. Germline V gene data show CDR1 as LGHNT and CDR2 as FRNRAP.

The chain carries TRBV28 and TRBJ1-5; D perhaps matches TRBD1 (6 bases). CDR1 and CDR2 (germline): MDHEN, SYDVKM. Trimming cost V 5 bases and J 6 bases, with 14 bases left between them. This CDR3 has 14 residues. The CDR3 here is CASSPTGKVQPQHF. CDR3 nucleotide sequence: TGTGCCAGCAGTCCAACAGGGAAGGTTCAGCCCCAGCATTTT.

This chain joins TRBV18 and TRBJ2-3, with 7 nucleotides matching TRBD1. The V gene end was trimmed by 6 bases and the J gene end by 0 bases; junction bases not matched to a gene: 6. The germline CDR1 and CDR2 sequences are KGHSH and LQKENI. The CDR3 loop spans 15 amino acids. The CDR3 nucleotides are TGTGCCAGCTCGAACAGGGGCCCGAGCACAGATACGCAGTATTTT. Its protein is CASSNRGPSTDTQYF.

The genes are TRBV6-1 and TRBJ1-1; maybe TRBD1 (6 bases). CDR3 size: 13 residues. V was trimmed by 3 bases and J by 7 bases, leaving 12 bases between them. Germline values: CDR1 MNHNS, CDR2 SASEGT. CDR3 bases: TGTGCCAGCAGTGACAGGGGTCTGGGTGAAGCTTTCTTT. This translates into CASSDRGLGEAFF.

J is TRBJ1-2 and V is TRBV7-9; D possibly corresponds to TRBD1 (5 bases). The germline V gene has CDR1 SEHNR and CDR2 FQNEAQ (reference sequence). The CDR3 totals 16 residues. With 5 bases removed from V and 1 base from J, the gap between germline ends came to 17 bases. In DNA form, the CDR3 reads TGTGCCAGCAGCGCAGGTTCGGGGGTACATAACTATGGCTACACCTTC. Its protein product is CASSAGSGVHNYGYTF.

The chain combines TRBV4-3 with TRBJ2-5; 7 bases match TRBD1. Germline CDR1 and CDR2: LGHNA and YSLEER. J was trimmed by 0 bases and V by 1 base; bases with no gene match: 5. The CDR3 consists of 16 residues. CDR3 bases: TGCGCCAGCAGCCAAGGGGACAGTCCATACCAAGAGACCCAGTACTTC. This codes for CASSQGDSPYQETQYF.

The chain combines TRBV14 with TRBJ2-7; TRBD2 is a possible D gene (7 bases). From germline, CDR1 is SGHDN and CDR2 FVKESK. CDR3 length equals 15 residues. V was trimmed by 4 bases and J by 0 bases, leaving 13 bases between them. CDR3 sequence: CASSLQAGASYEQYF. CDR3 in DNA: TGTGCCAGCAGCCTCCAGGCGGGGGCCTCCTACGAGCAGTACTTC.

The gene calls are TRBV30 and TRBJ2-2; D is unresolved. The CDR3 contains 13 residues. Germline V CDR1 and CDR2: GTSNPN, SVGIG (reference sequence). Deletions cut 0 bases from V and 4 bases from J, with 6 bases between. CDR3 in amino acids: CAWSVRVTGELFF. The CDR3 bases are TGTGCCTGGAGTGTCCGGGTCACCGGGGAGCTGTTTTTT.

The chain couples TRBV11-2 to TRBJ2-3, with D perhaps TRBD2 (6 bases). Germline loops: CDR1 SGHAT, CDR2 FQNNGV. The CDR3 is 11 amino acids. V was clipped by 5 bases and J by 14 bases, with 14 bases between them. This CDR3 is CASSRRAEGYF. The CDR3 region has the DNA TGTGCCAGCAGCCGCCGAGCGGAGGGGTATTTT.

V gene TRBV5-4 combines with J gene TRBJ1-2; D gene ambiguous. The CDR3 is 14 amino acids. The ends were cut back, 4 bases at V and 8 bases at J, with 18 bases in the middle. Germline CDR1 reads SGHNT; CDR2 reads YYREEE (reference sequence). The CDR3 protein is CASSLDGRRRGYTF. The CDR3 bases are TGTGCCAGCAGCCTGGACGGTCGGCGGAGAGGCTACACCTTC.

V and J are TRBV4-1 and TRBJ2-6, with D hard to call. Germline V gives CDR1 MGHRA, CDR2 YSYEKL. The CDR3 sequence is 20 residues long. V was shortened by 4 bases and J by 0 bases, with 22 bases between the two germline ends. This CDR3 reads CASSPSQWRRTNSGANVLTF. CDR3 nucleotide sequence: TGCGCCAGCAGCCCTTCCCAATGGAGACGGACCAACTCTGGGGCCAACGTCCTGACTTTC.

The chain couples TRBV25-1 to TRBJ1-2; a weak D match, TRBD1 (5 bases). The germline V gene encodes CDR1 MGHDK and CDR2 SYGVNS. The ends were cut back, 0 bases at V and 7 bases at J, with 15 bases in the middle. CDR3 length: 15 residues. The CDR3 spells CASSEYMAGAGGYTF. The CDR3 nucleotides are TGTGCCAGCAGTGAATATATGGCCGGGGCGGGTGGCTACACCTTC.

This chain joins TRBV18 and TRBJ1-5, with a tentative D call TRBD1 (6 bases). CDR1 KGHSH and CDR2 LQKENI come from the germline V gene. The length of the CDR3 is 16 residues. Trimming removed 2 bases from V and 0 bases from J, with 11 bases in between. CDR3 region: CASSPIGQFSNQPQHF. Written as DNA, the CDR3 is TGTGCCAGCTCACCAATCGGACAGTTTAGCAATCAGCCCCAGCATTTT. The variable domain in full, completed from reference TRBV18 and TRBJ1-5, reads NAGVMQNPRHLVRRRGQEARLRCSPMKGHSHVYWYRQLPEEGLKFMVYLQKENIIDESGMPKERFSAEFPKEGPSILRIQQVVRGDSAAYFCASSPIGQFSNQPQHFGDGTRLSIL.

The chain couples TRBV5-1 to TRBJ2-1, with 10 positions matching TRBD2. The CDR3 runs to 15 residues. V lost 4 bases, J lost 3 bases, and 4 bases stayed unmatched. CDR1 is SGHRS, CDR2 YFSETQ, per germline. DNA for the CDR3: TGCGCCAGCAGCCGAGGACTAGCGGACTACAATGAGCAGTTCTTC. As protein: CASSRGLADYNEQFF.

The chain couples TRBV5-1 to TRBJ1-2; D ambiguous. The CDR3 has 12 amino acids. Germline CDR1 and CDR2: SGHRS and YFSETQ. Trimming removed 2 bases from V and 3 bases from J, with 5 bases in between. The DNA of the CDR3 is TGCGCCAGCAGCTTCGGACACTATGGCTACACCTTC. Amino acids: CASSFGHYGYTF. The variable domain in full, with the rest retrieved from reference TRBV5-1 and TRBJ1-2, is KAGVTQTPRYLIKTRGQQVTLSCSPISGHRSVSWYQQTPGQGLQFLFEYFSETQRNKGNFPGRFSGRQFSNSRSEMNVSTLELGDSALYLCASSFGHYGYTFGSGTRLTVV.

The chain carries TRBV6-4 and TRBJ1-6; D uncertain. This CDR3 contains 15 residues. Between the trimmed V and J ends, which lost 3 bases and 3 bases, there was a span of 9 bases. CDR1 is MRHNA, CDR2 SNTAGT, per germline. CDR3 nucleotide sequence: TGTGCCAGCAGTGAACGTGGGATCTATAATTCACCCCTCCACTTT. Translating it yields CASSERGIYNSPLHF.

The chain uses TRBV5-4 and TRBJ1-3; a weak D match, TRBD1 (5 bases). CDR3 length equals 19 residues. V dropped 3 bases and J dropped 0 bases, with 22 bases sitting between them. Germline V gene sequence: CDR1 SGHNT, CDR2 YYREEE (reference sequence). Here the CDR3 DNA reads TGTGCCAGCAGCTCCGGGACGCCTGGATCCTTTAGCTCTGGAAACACCATATATTTT. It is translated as CASSSGTPGSFSSGNTIYF.

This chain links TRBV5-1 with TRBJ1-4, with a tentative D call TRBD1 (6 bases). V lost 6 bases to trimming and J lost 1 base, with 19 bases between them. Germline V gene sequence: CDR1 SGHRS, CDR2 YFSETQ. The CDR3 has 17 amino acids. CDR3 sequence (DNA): TGCGCCAGCAAGGGGTCGCAGGGGATGGGAACTAATGAAAAACTGTTTTTT. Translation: CASKGSQGMGTNEKLFF. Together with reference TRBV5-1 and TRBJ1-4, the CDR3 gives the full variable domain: KAGVTQTPRYLIKTRGQQVTLSCSPISGHRSVSWYQQTPGQGLQFLFEYFSETQRNKGNFPGRFSGRQFSNSRSEMNVSTLELGDSALYLCASKGSQGMGTNEKLFFGSGTQLSVL.